Listed below are T cell receptor beta chains from one sample, sequenced in a study of OX40 agonist ivuxolimab in advanced cancers. Generated by immunoSEQ multiplex PCR, the TCRdb table keeps only in-frame clones and is missing some. Of nearly 90,000 clones in the sample, 80% to 90% were seen once. Material: CD4+ or CD8+ T cells sorted from blood, obtained in a trial of the OX40 agonist ivuxolimab. The receptor set was obtained from an adult with an advanced solid tumor such as melanoma, head and neck, liver or kidney cancer. The CDR3 runs from the conserved cysteine through the conserved F or W. Each record gives: CDR3 length, J gene, V gene, CDR3 protein.

length: 14
J: TRBJ1-1
V: TRBV5-4
CDR3: CASSLTGDSAEAFF

length: 16
J: TRBJ1-3
V: TRBV9
CDR3: CASSGTLPGAGNTIYF

length: 15
J: TRBJ2-7
V: TRBV5-1
CDR3: CASSLVVTGSYEQYF

length: 14
J: TRBJ2-1
V: TRBV10-1
CDR3: CASSEARMGNEQFF

length: 15
J: TRBJ2-7
V: TRBV4-1
CDR3: CASSQVYGSSYEQYF

length: 15
J: TRBJ1-1
V: TRBV6-5
CDR3: CASSYSNRGLTEAFF

length: 15
J: TRBJ2-1
V: TRBV5-1
CDR3: CASSLGVVSGGEQFF

length: 15
J: TRBJ2-7
V: TRBV6-1
CDR3: CASSVQAELKGEQYF

length: 15
J: TRBJ1-2
V: TRBV28
CDR3: CASSPRQGDNYGYTF

length: 15
J: TRBJ1-1
V: TRBV4-3
CDR3: CASSPRRPGETEAFF

length: 18
J: TRBJ2-5
V: TRBV2
CDR3: CASSELGLAGANQETQYF

length: 14
J: TRBJ1-2
V: TRBV5-1
CDR3: CASSSGQGEIGYTF

length: 14
J: TRBJ2-3
V: TRBV2
CDR3: CASSFEADTDTQYF

length: 14
J: TRBJ1-5
V: TRBV6-1
CDR3: CASSVGGASQPQHF

length: 16
J: TRBJ2-1
V: TRBV19
CDR3: CASRSLGAGDNNEQFF

length: 18
J: TRBJ2-4
V: TRBV30
CDR3: CAWSPYPPSGLAKNIQYF

length: 14
J: TRBJ2-1
V: TRBV5-6
CDR3: CASRQYRGYNEQFF

length: 15
J: TRBJ1-1
V: TRBV9
CDR3: CASSVARTEPLEAFF

length: 13
J: TRBJ1-2
V: TRBV7-9
CDR3: CASSETGVYGYTF

length: 15
J: TRBJ2-1
V: TRBV2
CDR3: CASSGDRGPPNEQFF

length: 13
J: TRBJ2-3
V: TRBV6-5
CDR3: CASSRGVSDTQYF

length: 13
J: TRBJ1-2
V: TRBV18
CDR3: CASSSQGQGGYTF

length: 18
J: TRBJ1-4
V: TRBV5-1
CDR3: CASSLDPPWGATNEKLFF

length: 13
J: TRBJ1-5
V: TRBV29-1
CDR3: CSVGGQGVQPQHF

length: 14
J: TRBJ2-7
V: TRBV5-4
CDR3: CASSLSAGSGEQYF

length: 16
J: TRBJ2-7
V: TRBV4-1
CDR3: CASSQPKGQGSYEQYF

length: 15
J: TRBJ2-5
V: TRBV19
CDR3: CASSLLGTGRETQYF

length: 15
J: TRBJ2-5
V: TRBV6-5
CDR3: CASTPPGGNQETQYF

length: 15
J: TRBJ2-5
V: TRBV19
CDR3: CASSMGQGRKETQYF

length: 16
J: TRBJ2-7
V: TRBV4-1
CDR3: CASSQIGGPIRNEQYF

length: 15
J: TRBJ1-5
V: TRBV2
CDR3: CASSANRGVNQPQHF

length: 13
J: TRBJ2-2
V: TRBV9
CDR3: CASSVDRTGELFF

length: 21
J: TRBJ2-6
V: TRBV5-1
CDR3: CASSFSARRGPPQSGANVLTF

length: 17
J: TRBJ1-1
V: TRBV11-3
CDR3: CASSPGQGAAANTEAFF

length: 15
J: TRBJ2-2
V: TRBV27
CDR3: CASSQRGTNTGELFF

length: 15
J: TRBJ1-1
V: TRBV19
CDR3: CASTLGGRQGSGAFF

length: 14
J: TRBJ2-7
V: TRBV6-5
CDR3: CASNRDRGRDEQYF

length: 14
J: TRBJ1-2
V: TRBV5-6
CDR3: CASSWDGTNYGYTF

length: 17
J: TRBJ1-1
V: TRBV11-2
CDR3: CASSLLTGQYLNTEAFF

length: 17
J: TRBJ2-3
V: TRBV6-1
CDR3: CASSEELQGTSTDTQYF

length: 17
J: TRBJ2-6
V: TRBV5-4
CDR3: CASSFPGQGAGANVLTF

length: 15
J: TRBJ2-7
V: TRBV4-2
CDR3: CASSQEGLPSYEQYF

length: 14
J: TRBJ1-2
V: TRBV7-2
CDR3: CASSLDRGHYGYTF

length: 13
J: TRBJ2-1
V: TRBV7-8
CDR3: CASRPRFQIGAFF

length: 14
J: TRBJ1-1
V: TRBV5-1
CDR3: CASSYRTGYTEAFF

length: 13
J: TRBJ1-1
V: TRBV30
CDR3: CAWGGSGNTEAFF

length: 16
J: TRBJ2-7
V: TRBV5-6
CDR3: CASSPGTGDISYEQYF

length: 14
J: TRBJ2-5
V: TRBV7-8
CDR3: CASSLGTTQETQYF

length: 13
J: TRBJ2-5
V: TRBV6-1
CDR3: CASGNSGQETQYF

length: 14
J: TRBJ2-1
V: TRBV21-1
CDR3: CASSKGGGPPEQFF

length: 15
J: TRBJ2-1
V: TRBV5-1
CDR3: CASSLQGISYNEQFF

length: 14
J: TRBJ2-5
V: TRBV7-6
CDR3: CASSLGDRVETQYF

length: 14
J: TRBJ1-2
V: TRBV6-6
CDR3: CASRMDTANYGYTF

length: 15
J: TRBJ2-3
V: TRBV5-1
CDR3: CATRQGARDTDTQYF